There are many counts of the clone carrying this TCR beta chain. Its antigen remains unknown. TCRdb independently ran MiXCR on the RT-PCR reads; one entry per CDR3 protein. The repertoire consists of more than 400,000 distinct CDR3 sequences, with approximately 7.7% occurring once and the leading ten covering less than 15%. These data come from a study of response to subunit inactivated influenza vaccine. Whole-study results and caveats: Researchers suggested that each seasonal influenza vaccination recruits few new T cells.

Trimming cost V 1 base and J 4 bases; bases outside gene matches: 12. The germline V gene has CDR1 SQVTM and CDR2 ANQGSEA. The CDR3 contains 16 residues. The V gene is TRBV29-1, the J gene TRBJ1-2, with 7 bases that match TRBD1. The sample here was PBMCs from blood, taken around 25 months after vaccination. The clonotype was recovered from a man between 50 and 69 years old who received an inactivated influenza vaccine. In DNA form, the CDR3 reads TGCAGCGTTGAAGGTCCCGACAGGGACGGGATCTATGGCTACACCTTC. The encoded protein is CSVEGPDRDGIYGYTF.